This TCR beta chain was identified in a study of a mutant IDH1 vaccine in newly diagnosed glioma. Measured with immunoSEQ multiplex PCR; TCRdb has only the in-frame clones, and not every one. The sample carries roughly 38,000 clones, roughly 92% recorded once. Time point: baseline, week 1 (first vaccination visit). Treatment meaning: pre-vaccination baseline after standard-of-care therapy. The receptor was isolated from a young man with glioma. Sequencing was performed on PBMCs, taken from a glioma patient treated with radiotherapy, temozolomide or both.

The CDR3 DNA reads TGTGCCTGGAGGTGGGGGACCCCTGGGAATGAGCAGTTCTTC. Translating gives CAWRWGTPGNEQFF. The chain employs TRBV30 and TRBJ2-1; D assignment may be TRBD1 or TRBD2 (5 bases each). This CDR3 is built from 14 residues. Trimming stripped 3 bases from V and 7 bases from J, with 16 bases between. The germline V gene encodes CDR1 GTSNPN and CDR2 SVGIG (reference sequence).